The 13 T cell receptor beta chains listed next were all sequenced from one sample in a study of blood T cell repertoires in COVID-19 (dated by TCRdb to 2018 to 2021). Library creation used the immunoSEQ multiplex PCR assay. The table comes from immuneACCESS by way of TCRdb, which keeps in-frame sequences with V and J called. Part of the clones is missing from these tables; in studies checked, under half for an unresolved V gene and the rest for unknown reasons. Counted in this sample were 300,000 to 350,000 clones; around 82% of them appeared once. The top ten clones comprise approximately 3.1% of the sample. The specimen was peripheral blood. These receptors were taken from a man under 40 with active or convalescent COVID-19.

CDR3 in DNA: TGTGCTAGTGGTTTGGCGGAAAGGGACAGTAATTCACCCCTCCACTTT. Protein product: CASGLAERDSNSPLHF. The chain combines TRBV12-5 with TRBJ1-6; 7 bases fit TRBD1. The trim removed 1 base at V and 6 bases at J, leaving 6 bases unmatched. Germline V gene data show CDR1 as LGHNT and CDR2 as FRNRAP. CDR3 length: 16 amino acids.

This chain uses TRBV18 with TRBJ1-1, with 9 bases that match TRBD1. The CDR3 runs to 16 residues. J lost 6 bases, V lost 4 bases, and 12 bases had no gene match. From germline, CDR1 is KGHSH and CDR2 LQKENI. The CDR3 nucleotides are TGTGCCAGCTCACGCCTCACAGGGGGCGATTCCGCTGAAGCTTTCTTT. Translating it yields CASSRLTGGDSAEAFF.

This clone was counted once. The CDR3 is CASSSQGSGQFF. DNA of the CDR3: TGCGCCAGCAGCTCGCAGGGTTCTGGGCAGTTCTTC. The rearrangement joins TRBV5-1 to TRBJ2-1, with D possibly being TRBD1 (5 bases). Germline CDR1 reads SGHRS; CDR2 reads YFSETQ. Trimming shortened V by 3 bases and J by 12 bases, and 13 bases separated the two germline ends. This CDR3 is 12 amino acids long.

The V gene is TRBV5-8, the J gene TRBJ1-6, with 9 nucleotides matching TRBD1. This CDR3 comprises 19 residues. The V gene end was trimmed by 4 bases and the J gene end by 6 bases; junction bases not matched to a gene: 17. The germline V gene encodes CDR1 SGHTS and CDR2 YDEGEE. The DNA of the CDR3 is TGTGCCAGCAGCAGAGAAGCGGGGACAGGGCTTCTTTCTAATTCACCCCTCCACTTT. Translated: CASSREAGTGLLSNSPLHF.

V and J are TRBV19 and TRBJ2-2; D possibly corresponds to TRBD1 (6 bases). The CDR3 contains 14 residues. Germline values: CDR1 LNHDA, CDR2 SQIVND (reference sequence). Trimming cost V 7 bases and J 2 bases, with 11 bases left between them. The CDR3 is CASTGQINTGELFF. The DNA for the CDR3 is TGTGCCAGTACTGGACAGATAAACACCGGGGAGCTGTTTTTT.

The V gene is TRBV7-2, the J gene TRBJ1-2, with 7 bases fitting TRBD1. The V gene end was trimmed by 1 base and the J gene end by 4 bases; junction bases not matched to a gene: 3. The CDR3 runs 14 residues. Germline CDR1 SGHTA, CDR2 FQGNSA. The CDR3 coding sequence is TGTGCCAGCAGCTTAGGGGGACAGAGCTATGGCTACACCTTC. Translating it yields CASSLGGQSYGYTF.

The CDR3 reads CSVDLSGGGDTQYF. CDR3 nucleotide sequence: TGCAGCGTTGATTTGTCCGGTGGGGGCGATACGCAGTATTTT. The chain joins TRBV29-1 to TRBJ2-3; D is possibly TRBD1 (6 bases). V was pared by 3 bases and J by 6 bases, with 16 bases between. Germline CDR1 SQVTM, CDR2 ANQGSEA. This CDR3 contains 14 residues.

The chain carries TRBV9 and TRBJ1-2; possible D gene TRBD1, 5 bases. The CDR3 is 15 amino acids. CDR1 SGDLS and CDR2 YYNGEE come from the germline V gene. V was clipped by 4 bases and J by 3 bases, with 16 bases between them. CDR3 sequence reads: CASSPSGGTYYGYTF. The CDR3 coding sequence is TGTGCCAGCAGCCCCTCGGGGGGGACCTACTATGGCTACACCTTC.

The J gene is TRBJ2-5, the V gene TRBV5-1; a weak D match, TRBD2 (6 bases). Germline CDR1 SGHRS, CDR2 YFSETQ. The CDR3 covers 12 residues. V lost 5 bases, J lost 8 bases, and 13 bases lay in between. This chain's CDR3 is CASRDGGTTQYF. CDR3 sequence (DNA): TGCGCCAGCAGGGACGGGGGTACCACCCAGTACTTC. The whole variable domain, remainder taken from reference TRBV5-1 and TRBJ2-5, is KAGVTQTPRYLIKTRGQQVTLSCSPISGHRSVSWYQQTPGQGLQFLFEYFSETQRNKGNFPGRFSGRQFSNSRSEMNVSTLELGDSALYLCASRDGGTTQYFGPGTRLLVL.

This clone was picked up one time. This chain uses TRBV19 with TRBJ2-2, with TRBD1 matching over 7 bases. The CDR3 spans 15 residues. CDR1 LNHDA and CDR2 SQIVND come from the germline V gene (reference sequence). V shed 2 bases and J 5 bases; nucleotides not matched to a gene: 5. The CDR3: CASSIYDRVTGELFF. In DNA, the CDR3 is TGTGCCAGTAGTATATACGACAGGGTTACCGGGGAGCTGTTTTTT.

The CDR3 bases are TGTGCCAGCAGCTTAGGTGCTAGCGGTACCTACGAGCAGTACTTC. Protein: CASSLGASGTYEQYF. V and J are TRBV5-4 and TRBJ2-7; 7 bases align to TRBD2. V shed 2 bases and J 2 bases; nucleotides not matched to a gene: 7. The CDR3 contains 15 residues. Looked up from germline, CDR1 is SGHNT and CDR2 is YYREEE (reference sequence).

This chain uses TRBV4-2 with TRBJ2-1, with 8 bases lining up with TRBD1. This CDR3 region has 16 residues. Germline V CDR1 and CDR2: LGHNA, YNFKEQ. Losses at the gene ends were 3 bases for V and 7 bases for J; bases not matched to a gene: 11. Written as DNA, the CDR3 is TGTGCCAGCAGCCACGAAGCCCAGGGGGCGCTTAATGAGCAGTTCTTC. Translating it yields CASSHEAQGALNEQFF.

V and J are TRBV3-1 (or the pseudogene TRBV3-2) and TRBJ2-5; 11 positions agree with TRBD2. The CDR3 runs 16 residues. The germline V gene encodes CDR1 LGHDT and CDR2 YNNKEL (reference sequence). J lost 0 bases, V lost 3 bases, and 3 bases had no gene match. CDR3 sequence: CASSHASGGYQETQYF. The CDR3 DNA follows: TGTGCCAGCAGCCACGCTAGCGGGGGGTACCAAGAGACCCAGTACTTC.